The sequence of this TCR beta chain was determined in a study of T cells after posttransplantation cyclophosphamide. There are 13 residues in the CDR3. Between the trimmed V and J ends, which lost 0 bases and 3 bases, there was a span of 6 bases. In germline, CDR1 is SGHRS, CDR2 YFSETQ. Cyclophosphamide on days +3 and +4 followed busulfan-fludarabine conditioning and a marrow graft. General study findings and limits: Later blood repertoires were often dominated by clones from the donor CD8+ memory compartment. Blood and skin or GI T cell repertoires showed limited TRB overlap. After PTCy, TRB diversity resembled that of CNI/methotrexate controls.

Sequencing was performed with immunoSEQ multiplex PCR; in TCRdb, only in-frame clones are kept and a portion is missing. There are 11,000 or so clones in the sample; approximately 2% occur only once, and 15% to 19% lies in the top ten. This clone was counted a few times. The antigen remains unidentified. The chain uses TRBV5-1 and TRBJ1-2; D is ambiguous. This TCR was recovered from a young adult male patient who received an allogeneic stem cell transplant from a related donor, was CMV-positive, and had no GVHD. Some T cells could come from the graft donor. The specimen comprised PBMCs, sampled after allogeneic stem cell transplant with posttransplant cyclophosphamide. CDR3 in DNA: TGCGCCAGCAGCTTGGACGGGTACTATGGCTACACCTTC. Translating it yields CASSLDGYYGYTF.